This TCR beta chain was recorded in a study of shared clonotypes between healthy human individuals. In this sample, this clone turned up once. This CDR3 contains 13 residues. CDR1 and CDR2 (germline): SGHAT, FQNNGV. The V end lost 5 bases, the J end lost 3 bases, and 11 bases lay between the germline ends. CD45RO negativity and positive selection for CCR7 defined naive CD8 cells, a population that excluded terminally differentiated effector memory CD45RA+ cells. In the authors' workflow: Filtering was not the same, since immunoSEQ gave junction-only sequences without quality scores. Sequencing was performed with immunoSEQ multiplex PCR; in TCRdb, only in-frame clones are kept and a portion is missing. For V, J and clone size, that table is used; D and trimming come from the DNA. The sample records more than 2 million clones, 85% to 95% being singletons.

This chain links TRBV11-2 with TRBJ2-7; D is ambiguous. Material: naive CD8+ T cells from PBMCs. The TCR originated in a man aged 18 to 35 in good health. Some clones in this sample may be carry-over from other donors' samples. For the CDR3, the DNA is TGTGCCAGCAGCCCGGACGGCCGCTACGAGCAGTACTTC. Its translation: CASSPDGRYEQYF.